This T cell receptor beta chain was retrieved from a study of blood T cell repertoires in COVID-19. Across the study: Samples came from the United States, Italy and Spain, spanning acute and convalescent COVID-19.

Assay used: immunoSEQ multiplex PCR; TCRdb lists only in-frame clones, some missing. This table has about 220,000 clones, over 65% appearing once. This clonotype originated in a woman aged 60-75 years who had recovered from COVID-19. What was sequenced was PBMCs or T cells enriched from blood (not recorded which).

Written as DNA, the CDR3 is TGCGCCAGCAGCCCGACGGGGTCCGTGAACACCGGGGAGCTGTTTTTT. It yields the protein CASSPTGSVNTGELFF. The rearrangement joins TRBV5-1 to TRBJ2-2; D is perhaps TRBD2 (5 bases). Looked up from germline, CDR1 is SGHRS and CDR2 is YFSETQ. The CDR3 consists of 16 residues. V shed 4 bases and J shed 1 base, with 14 bases lying between them.